Below are 22 T cell receptor beta chains sequenced from a single sample in a study of cytomegalovirus exposure and HLA in healthy donors. Primers included in the PCR were 60 Vbeta and 13 Jbeta primers. The protocol was immunoSEQ multiplex PCR, while the TCRdb copy is restricted to in-frame clones and leaves out a portion. The sample yields approximately 150,000 clones, 70% to 85% seen once. Sequenced input: PBMCs. The receptors originated from a woman aged 60 to 75 in good health and CMV-seropositive.

The chain combines TRBV30 with TRBJ2-7; possibly TRBD1 for D (6 bases). The CDR3 spans 13 residues. In germline, CDR1 is GTSNPN, CDR2 SVGIG (reference sequence). Trimming took off 4 bases at V and 2 bases at J, with 12 bases between the two ends. CDR3 sequence reads: CAWKAGVTYEQYF. The CDR3 DNA follows: TGTGCCTGGAAGGCAGGGGTCACCTACGAGCAGTACTTC.

Only a few counts were recorded for this clone. The chain joins TRBV5-6 to TRBJ1-1; 7 bases match TRBD1. The CDR3 has 14 residues. From germline, CDR1 is SGHDT and CDR2 YYEEEE. The junction had 4 bases not matched to a gene; V was cut back by 1 base and J by 4 bases. CDR3 in amino acids: CASSLPTGITEAFF. In nucleotides, the CDR3 is TGTGCCAGCAGCTTGCCGACAGGGATCACTGAAGCTTTCTTT.

The chain uses TRBV19 and TRBJ1-5; D possibly corresponds to TRBD1 (6 bases). Germline V gene sequence: CDR1 LNHDA, CDR2 SQIVND (reference sequence). This CDR3 region has 16 residues. Deletions cut 4 bases from V and 0 bases from J, with 13 bases between. This CDR3 reads CASSTTGTYSNQPQHF. In DNA form, the CDR3 reads TGTGCCAGTAGTACTACAGGGACCTATAGCAATCAGCCCCAGCATTTT.

This chain joins TRBV5-1 and TRBJ2-5; 13 bases match TRBD2. The J call may be wrong; the DNA end is better matched by TRBJ2-7. The V gene's germline CDR1 is SGHRS and CDR2 YFSETQ. This CDR3 spans 15 amino acids. In DNA, the CDR3 is TGCGCCAGCCTTACGGGGGGACTAGCGGGAAGCGAGCAGTACTTC. Translating gives CASLTGGLAGSEQYF.

The chain has TRBV6-5 and TRBJ1-2; 7 nucleotides line up with TRBD1. Germline V gene data show CDR1 as MNHEY and CDR2 as SVGAGI. This CDR3 contains 13 residues. After removal of 11 bases from V and 8 bases from J, the junction contained 14 bases not matched to a gene. This CDR3 reads CAVHGTAKLGYTF. In DNA form, the CDR3 reads TGTGCCGTACACGGGACAGCGAAACTAGGCTACACCTTC.

This rearrangement joins TRBV7-2 to TRBJ2-7; TRBD2 matches at 8 bases. This CDR3 is built from 15 residues. Looked up from germline, CDR1 is SGHTA and CDR2 is FQGNSA. V lost 2 bases to trimming and J lost 5 bases; unmatched junction nucleotides: 8. CDR3 nucleotides: TGTGCCAGCAGCTTATGGGCTAGCGGGTTCAACGAGCAGTACTTC. Amino acid sequence: CASSLWASGFNEQYF.

This clone was counted between two and nine times. The chain carries TRBV5-8 and TRBJ1-1; D unclear. Trimming removed 0 bases at V and 5 bases at J, with 11 bases between. Germline loops: CDR1 SGHTS, CDR2 YDEGEE. The CDR3 sequence is 14 residues long. As DNA, the CDR3 is TGTGCCAGCAGCTTGGCTGGATCGGGGACTGAAGCTTTCTTT. Translation: CASSLAGSGTEAFF. Supplemented by reference TRBV5-8 and TRBJ1-1, the full variable domain reads EAGVTQSPTHLIKTRGQQATLRCSPISGHTSVYWYQQALGLGLQFLLWYDEGEERNRGNFPPRFSGRQFPNYSSELNVNALELEDSALYLCASSLAGSGTEAFFGQGTRLTVV.

V gene TRBV6-5 combines with J gene TRBJ2-5, with 8 bases aligning to TRBD1. Germline CDR1 and CDR2: MNHEY and SVGAGI. Trimming cost V 6 bases and J 1 base; bases outside gene matches: 1. The CDR3 sequence is 13 residues long. CDR3 DNA sequence: TGTGCCAGCAGGACAGGGGCCCAAGAGACCCAGTACTTC. Translating gives CASRTGAQETQYF.

The V and J genes are TRBV18 and TRBJ2-7; 12 bases are shared with TRBD2. Germline lookup yields CDR1 KGHSH and CDR2 LQKENI. Losses at the gene ends were 3 bases for V and 3 bases for J; bases not matched to a gene: 3. The CDR3 loop spans 15 amino acids. The CDR3 reads CASSPPTSGGYEQYF. CDR3 bases: TGTGCCAGCTCACCGCCGACTAGCGGGGGCTACGAGCAGTACTTC.

The chain employs TRBV7-2 and TRBJ2-1; 11 positions agree with TRBD2. V lost 6 bases, J lost 7 bases, and 5 bases stayed unmatched. This CDR3 spans 14 amino acids. Germline CDR1 SGHTA, CDR2 FQGNSA. In nucleotides, the CDR3 is TGTGCCAGCAGGCTAGCGGGAGGTAAAAATGAGCAGTTCTTC. Amino acid sequence: CASRLAGGKNEQFF.

V usage is TRBV13 and J usage is TRBJ2-1; a weak D match, TRBD1 (6 bases). This CDR3 is 18 amino acids long. Between the trimmed V and J ends, which lost 3 bases and 6 bases, there was a span of 24 bases. The V gene's germline CDR1 is PRHDT and CDR2 FYEKMQ (reference sequence). The CDR3 here is CASSLGTIGTSPFNEQFF. The CDR3 DNA reads TGTGCCAGCAGCTTGGGGACGATAGGGACAAGCCCTTTCAATGAGCAGTTCTTC.

The chain carries TRBV28 and TRBJ2-3; TRBD2 matches 8 bases. Germline values: CDR1 MDHEN, CDR2 SYDVKM. The junction had 8 bases not matched to a gene; V was cut back by 1 base and J by 5 bases. CDR3 length: 16 residues. The CDR3 sequence: CASSLFHREGLDTQYF. CDR3 in DNA: TGTGCCAGCAGTTTATTTCATCGGGAGGGCCTAGATACGCAGTATTTT.

This sequence joins TRBV4-2 and TRBJ2-1, with 7 positions matching TRBD1. The CDR3 is made up of 19 amino acids. Trimming took 1 base from V and 4 from J; bases not matched to a gene: 16. The germline V gene encodes CDR1 LGHNA and CDR2 YNFKEQ. The CDR3 sequence: CASSQGRDSATIIYNEQFF. DNA for the CDR3: TGTGCCAGCAGCCAAGGACGGGACAGCGCGACGATCATTTACAATGAGCAGTTCTTC.

The chain employs TRBV7-9 and TRBJ1-4; 9 bases fit TRBD1. CDR1 is SEHNR, CDR2 FQNEAQ, per germline (reference sequence). Trimming removed 5 bases from V and 8 bases from J; junction bases left unmatched: 15. The CDR3 runs 17 residues. In DNA, the CDR3 is TGTGCCAGCAGCCCCGACAGGGGGTCGACTAGGGGAGAAAAACTGTTTTTT. Amino acids: CASSPDRGSTRGEKLFF. Variable domain in full (rest from reference TRBV7-9 and TRBJ1-4): DTGVSQNPRHKITKRGQNVTFRCDPISEHNRLYWYRQTLGQGPEFLTYFQNEAQLEKSRLLSDRFSAERPKGSFSTLEIQRTEQGDSAMYLCASSPDRGSTRGEKLFFGSGTQLSVL.

The chain uses TRBV7-8 and TRBJ1-2; D is possibly TRBD1 (6 bases). Germline V CDR1 and CDR2: SGHVS, FQNEAQ. This CDR3 has 14 amino acids. The V gene lost 5 bases and the J gene lost 2 bases, with 12 bases spanning the gap. CDR3 protein: CASSPRDTNYGYTF. CDR3 nucleotides: TGTGCCAGCAGCCCTCGGGACACAAACTATGGCTACACCTTC.

V gene TRBV29-1 combines with J gene TRBJ1-2; tentative D call: TRBD1 (6 bases). V was trimmed by 7 bases and J by 4 bases, leaving 10 bases between them. This CDR3 is built from 11 residues. CDR1 is SQVTM, CDR2 ANQGSEA, per germline. CDR3 residues: CSAGQTYGYTF. CDR3 DNA: TGCAGCGCGGGACAAACCTATGGCTACACCTTC.

The rearrangement links TRBV18 to TRBJ1-1; 9 bases map to TRBD1. The junction had 11 bases not matched to a gene; V was cut back by 6 bases and J by 0 bases. Germline CDR1 reads KGHSH; CDR2 reads LQKENI. The CDR3 runs to 17 residues. The CDR3 nucleotides read TGTGCCAGCTCCACCTTGGGACAGGGCGGGATGAACACTGAAGCTTTCTTT. Translating it yields CASSTLGQGGMNTEAFF.

The chain has TRBV5-4 and TRBJ2-7, with 9 bases that match TRBD2. The CDR3 is 15 residues long. Germline CDR1 SGHNT, CDR2 YYREEE (reference sequence). J was trimmed by 1 base and V by 4 bases; bases with no gene match: 6. CDR3 sequence: CASSPTSGGSYEQYF. In nucleotides, the CDR3 is TGTGCCAGCAGCCCGACTAGCGGAGGGTCCTACGAGCAGTACTTC.

This clone appeared a single time. The gene calls are TRBV19 and TRBJ2-7, with 15 positions matching TRBD2. The CDR3 is made up of 16 amino acids. Per the germline V gene, CDR1 is LNHDA and CDR2 is SQIVND (reference sequence). Trimming removed 6 bases from V and 3 bases from J; junction bases left unmatched: 6. CDR3 loop: CASSKGLAGGLYEQYF. The CDR3 DNA is TGTGCCAGTAGCAAAGGACTAGCGGGAGGGCTCTACGAGCAGTACTTC.

This clone was counted once. The genes are TRBV19 and TRBJ2-3, with D possibly being TRBD2 (5 bases). From germline, CDR1 is LNHDA and CDR2 SQIVND (reference sequence). The CDR3 runs 13 residues. Trimming removed 3 bases from V and 3 bases from J, with 7 bases in between. The CDR3 DNA follows: TGTGCCAGTAGTATCACTAGGACAGATACGCAGTATTTT. Amino acids: CASSITRTDTQYF. Full variable domain (rest looked up from reference TRBV19 and TRBJ2-3): DGGITQSPKYLFRKEGQNVTLSCEQNLNHDAMYWYRQDPGQGLRLIYYSQIVNDFQKGDIAEGYSVSREKKESFPLTVTSAQKNPTAFYLCASSITRTDTQYFGPGTRLTVL.

This clone appeared once. The V and J genes are TRBV30 and TRBJ1-2, with no clear D. Between the trimmed V and J ends, which lost 2 bases and 0 bases, there was a span of 10 bases. Per the germline V gene, CDR1 is GTSNPN and CDR2 is SVGIG (reference sequence). The CDR3 is 14 amino acids. Written as DNA, the CDR3 is TGTGCCTGGAGTAGGAAGACTTCTAACTATGGCTACACCTTC. Translation gives CAWSRKTSNYGYTF.

The chain carries TRBV5-1 and TRBJ2-5; possible D gene TRBD2, 6 bases. Trimming took 6 bases from V and 0 from J, leaving 9 bases between them. This CDR3 spans 13 amino acids. The V gene's germline CDR1 is SGHRS and CDR2 YFSETQ. DNA for the CDR3: TGCGCCAGCACACGGGGGTACCAAGAGACCCAGTACTTC. Translated, it gives CASTRGYQETQYF.